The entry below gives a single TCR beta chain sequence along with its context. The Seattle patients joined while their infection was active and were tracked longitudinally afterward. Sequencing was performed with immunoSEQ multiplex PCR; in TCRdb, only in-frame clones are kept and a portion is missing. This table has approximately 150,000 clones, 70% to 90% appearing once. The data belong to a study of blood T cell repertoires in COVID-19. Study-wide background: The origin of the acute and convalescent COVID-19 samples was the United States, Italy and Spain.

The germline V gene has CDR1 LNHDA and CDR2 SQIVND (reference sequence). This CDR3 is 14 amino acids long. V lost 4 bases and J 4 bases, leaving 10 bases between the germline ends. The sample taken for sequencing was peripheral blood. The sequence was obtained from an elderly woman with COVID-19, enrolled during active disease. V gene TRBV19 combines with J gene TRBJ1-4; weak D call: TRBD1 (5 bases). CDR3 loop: CASSTSGINEKLFF. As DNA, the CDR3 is TGTGCCAGTAGTACCTCAGGGATTAATGAAAAACTGTTTTTT.